The clone carrying this T cell receptor (beta chain) has only one observation. Antigen unknown. The source of the sample is a study of shared clonotypes between healthy human individuals. Sequencing used immunoSEQ multiplex PCR; TCRdb keeps in-frame clones, though not all of them. This table holds about 2.1 million clones, 93% found once. The CDR3 consists of 14 residues. Per the germline V gene, CDR1 is SNHLY and CDR2 is FYNNEI. Losses at the gene ends were 6 bases for V and 6 bases for J; bases not matched to a gene: 4. CD45RO negativity and positive selection for CCR7 defined naive CD8 cells, a population that excluded terminally differentiated effector memory CD45RA+ cells. Study results and caveats: The naive CD4 repertoires of several donors were compared, and around 5% of clonotypes were shared. Non-shared clonotypes displayed generation probabilities falling below those of clonotypes present in all four donors.

The TCR was taken from a man aged 18 to 29 in good health. Some clones in this sample may be carry-over from other donors' samples. The sequencing sample was made of naive CD8+ T cells from PBMCs. The chain joins TRBV2 to TRBJ2-7; 14 nucleotides line up with TRBD2. The CDR3 reads CASRGTSGSREQYF. The CDR3 region has the DNA TGTGCCAGCAGGGGGACTAGCGGGAGCCGCGAGCAGTACTTC.